The next 20 T cell receptor beta chains were all read from a single sample in a study of control samples from healthy donors and cancer patients. Generated by immunoSEQ multiplex PCR, the TCRdb table keeps only in-frame clones and is missing some. The profile shows approximately 40,000 clones, around 80% of them singletons. Source material: PBMCs. These TCRs come from an older woman with lung cancer.

The chain is built from TRBV16 and TRBJ2-1; D might be TRBD1 (5 bases). Trimming removed 0 bases from V and 7 bases from J, with 13 bases in between. CDR3 length: 15 residues. Per the germline V gene, CDR1 is KGHSY and CDR2 is FQNENV. CDR3 nucleotide sequence: TGTGCCAGCAGCCAATCCGGGTCAAGGGGAAATGAGCAGTTCTTC. As protein: CASSQSGSRGNEQFF.

The V and J genes are TRBV9 and TRBJ2-5; 8 bases fit TRBD2. J was trimmed by 4 bases and V by 4 bases; bases with no gene match: 9. The V gene's germline CDR1 is SGDLS and CDR2 YYNGEE. This CDR3 has 15 residues. This CDR3 reads CASSPHPGLAETQYF. CDR3 nucleotide sequence: TGTGCCAGCAGCCCTCACCCCGGACTAGCAGAGACCCAGTACTTC.

A few counts support this clone. This chain joins TRBV27 and TRBJ1-1, with D unresolved. The V gene's germline CDR1 is MNHEY and CDR2 SMNVEV (reference sequence). This CDR3 is 11 amino acids long. Trimming shortened V by 2 bases and J by 7 bases, and 5 bases separated the two germline ends. The CDR3 reads CASSLPGEAFF. The CDR3 DNA reads as TGTGCCAGCAGTTTACCTGGTGAAGCTTTCTTT.

This clone was seen a single time. The chain recombines TRBV11-2 with TRBJ2-7, with D unclear. V was clipped by 3 bases and J by 0 bases, with 12 bases between them. The V gene's germline CDR1 is SGHAT and CDR2 FQNNGV. The CDR3 contains 15 residues. The chain's CDR3 is CASSFGPVGSYEQYF. CDR3 DNA sequence: TGTGCCAGCAGCTTCGGTCCGGTTGGCTCCTACGAGCAGTACTTC. Together with reference TRBV11-2 and TRBJ2-7, the CDR3 gives the full variable domain: EAGVAQSPRYKIIEKRQSVAFWCNPISGHATLYWYQQILGQGPKLLIQFQNNGVVDDSQLPKDRFSAERLKGVDSTLKIQPAKLEDSAVYLCASSFGPVGSYEQYFGPGTRLTVT.

The chain links TRBV5-8 to TRBJ2-7, with D perhaps assigned TRBD1 or TRBD2 (5 bases each). Trimming removed 1 base from V and 2 bases from J, with 16 bases in between. This CDR3 region has 16 residues. In germline, CDR1 is SGHTS, CDR2 YDEGEE. The CDR3 protein is CASSLYLVRDPYEQYF. The CDR3, as DNA: TGTGCCAGCAGCTTGTATCTTGTAAGGGACCCCTACGAGCAGTACTTC. Drawing the rest from reference TRBV5-8 and TRBJ2-7, the complete variable domain is EAGVTQSPTHLIKTRGQQATLRCSPISGHTSVYWYQQALGLGLQFLLWYDEGEERNRGNFPPRFSGRQFPNYSSELNVNALELEDSALYLCASSLYLVRDPYEQYFGPGTRLTVT.

This chain connects TRBV13 to TRBJ2-1; TRBD2 matches at 10 bases. J gave up 7 bases and V 5 bases, and 8 bases lay outside the gene matches. Germline V CDR1 and CDR2: PRHDT, FYEKMQ (reference sequence). The CDR3 is made up of 15 amino acids. The DNA of the CDR3 is TGTGCCAGCAGCCCTCTAGCGGGAGCGGGGAATGAGCAGTTCTTC. Protein: CASSPLAGAGNEQFF.

CDR3 DNA sequence: TGTGCCAGCAGTGACAGGGGGGCCTATAGCAATCAGCCCCAGCATTTT. Its protein is CASSDRGAYSNQPQHF. The chain uses TRBV6-1 and TRBJ1-5; TRBD1 matches 7 bases. Germline V gene data show CDR1 as MNHNS and CDR2 as SASEGT. CDR3 length: 16 amino acids. V lost 3 bases and J lost 0; bases outside the gene matches: 5.

This clone has a single count. The rearrangement joins TRBV27 to TRBJ2-1; 11 nucleotides line up with TRBD2. The germline CDR1 and CDR2 sequences are MNHEY and SMNVEV (reference sequence). CDR3 length: 16 residues. V shed 6 bases and J 4 bases; nucleotides not matched to a gene: 8. In DNA form, the CDR3 reads TGTGCCAGCAGAGACCCTAGCGGGGGGACTTACAATGAGCAGTTCTTC. This encodes CASRDPSGGTYNEQFF.

This chain uses TRBV18 with TRBJ2-4, with D tentatively TRBD1 (6 bases). Trimming took 6 bases from V and 3 from J, leaving 12 bases between them. The CDR3 consists of 14 residues. The germline V gene has CDR1 KGHSH and CDR2 LQKENI. The CDR3 region has the DNA TGTGCCAGCTCTCAGGGGTTGGGCAAAAACATTCAGTACTTC. Translating it yields CASSQGLGKNIQYF.

V gene TRBV6-5 combines with J gene TRBJ2-5; D is possibly TRBD1 or TRBD2 (6 bases each). CDR3 length: 14 amino acids. CDR1 is MNHEY, CDR2 SVGAGI, per germline. V was cut by 10 bases and J by 4 bases, with 19 bases left in between. The CDR3 DNA follows: TGTGCCATATCACAGGGACTTGGCTCAGAGACCCAGTACTTC. Protein: CAISQGLGSETQYF.

The chain carries TRBV5-1 and TRBJ1-1; no clear D. V was clipped by 2 bases and J by 10 bases, with 15 bases between them. Germline V CDR1 and CDR2: SGHRS, YFSETQ. The length of the CDR3 is 13 residues. CDR3: CASSFEGSGIAFF. CDR3 in DNA: TGCGCCAGCAGCTTTGAGGGCTCGGGTATAGCTTTCTTT.

V usage is TRBV6-2 or TRBV6-3 and J usage is TRBJ2-7, with D perhaps given as TRBD1 or TRBD2 (5 bases each). This CDR3 is built from 13 residues. Trimming took 5 bases from V and 5 from J, leaving 13 bases between them. The V gene's germline CDR1 is MNHEY and CDR2 SVGEGT. The CDR3 coding sequence is TGTGCCAGCAGTAGGACTGAGGACAACGAGCAGTACTTC. This sequence encodes CASSRTEDNEQYF.

V usage is TRBV16 and J usage is TRBJ1-2; D not certain. V was trimmed by 6 bases and J by 8 bases, leaving 7 bases between them. CDR3 length: 10 residues. Looked up from germline, CDR1 is KGHSY and CDR2 is FQNENV. The CDR3, as DNA: TGTGCCAGCAGTACAGCCGGCTACACCTTC. It translates to CASSTAGYTF.

The DNA for the CDR3 is TGTGCCAGCAGGTCTAGCGGGATTTACAATGAGCAGTTCTTC. Its translation is CASRSSGIYNEQFF. V is TRBV7-9 and J is TRBJ2-1; TRBD2 aligns across 9 bases. The CDR3 consists of 14 residues. CDR1 SEHNR and CDR2 FQNEAQ come from the germline V gene (reference sequence). V shed 6 bases and J 4 bases; nucleotides not matched to a gene: 4.

This chain joins TRBV27 and TRBJ1-5, with D perhaps TRBD1 (6 bases). CDR3 length: 15 amino acids. In germline, CDR1 is MNHEY, CDR2 SMNVEV (reference sequence). V lost 3 bases, J lost 4 bases, and 13 bases lay in between. The CDR3 loop is CASSFSTGRNQPQHF. For the CDR3, the DNA is TGTGCCAGCAGTTTTTCCACAGGGAGGAATCAGCCCCAGCATTTT.

This chain joins TRBV19 and TRBJ1-1; D is ambiguous. Trimming removed 2 bases from V and 8 bases from J, with 12 bases in between. Germline CDR1 and CDR2: LNHDA and SQIVND (reference sequence). The CDR3 totals 13 residues. The CDR3 protein is CASSIFMGKEAFF. The CDR3 bases are TGTGCCAGTAGTATATTTATGGGAAAAGAAGCTTTCTTT.

The rearrangement links TRBV5-1 to TRBJ2-5; 7 bases fit TRBD2. Germline lookup yields CDR1 SGHRS and CDR2 YFSETQ. With V trimmed by 4 bases and J by 3 bases, 6 bases remained unmatched. CDR3 length equals 14 residues. The CDR3 is CASSQGLYEETQYF. The CDR3 coding sequence is TGCGCCAGCAGCCAGGGACTATACGAAGAGACCCAGTACTTC.

The rearrangement joins TRBV3-1 (or the pseudogene TRBV3-2) to TRBJ2-2; D is unresolved. The length of the CDR3 is 14 residues. Germline lookup yields CDR1 LGHDT and CDR2 YNNKEL (reference sequence). V was pared by 1 base and J by 5 bases, with 8 bases between. CDR3 protein: CASSQGGFTGELFF. CDR3 sequence (DNA): TGTGCCAGCAGCCAAGGGGGATTTACCGGGGAGCTGTTTTTT.

This clone was seen a single time. This sequence joins TRBV5-1 and TRBJ2-1, with TRBD1 matching 9 bases. Germline V gives CDR1 SGHRS, CDR2 YFSETQ. The CDR3 totals 16 residues. The trim removed 0 bases at V and 5 bases at J, leaving 6 bases unmatched. For the CDR3, the DNA is TGCGCCAGCAGCTTGGTAGGACAGGGGCTCGACAATGAGCAGTTCTTC. Protein sequence: CASSLVGQGLDNEQFF.

J is TRBJ1-1 and V is TRBV14; perhaps TRBD1 as D (5 bases). CDR1 SGHDN and CDR2 FVKESK come from the germline V gene. V lost 1 base, J lost 4 bases, and 10 bases lay in between. CDR3 length: 14 residues. CDR3 amino acids: CASSQGTMGTEAFF. The CDR3, as DNA: TGTGCCAGCAGCCAAGGGACAATGGGCACTGAAGCTTTCTTT.